This passage covers 10 T cell receptor beta chains from one sample sequenced in a study of vaccination and CD4 T cells after COVID-19. Documented treatment: roughly ten-day PBMC culture with coronavirus spike peptide pools or control peptides (ViraFEST assay). The Oncomine TCR Beta short-read assay was what sequenced the DNA obtained from cultured CD4+ T cells. TCRdb re-called the PCR reads through MiXCR, storing one row per CDR3 protein. The sample yields fewer than 20,000 distinct CDR3 sequences, roughly 46% seen once. Antigen specificity for these receptors is unknown. Sequenced material: CD4+ T cells from blood, cultured in vitro, taken before SARS-CoV-2 vaccination. The origin of the receptors is a human donor who had recovered from COVID-19.

This clonotype was detected only a few times. V usage is TRBV21-1 and J usage is TRBJ1-5. TRBV21-1 is flagged as a pseudogene. This CDR3 comprises 15 residues. The CDR3 sequence: CASRLKGSGNQPQHF. CDR3 coding DNA: TGTGCCAGCAGACTAAAGGGTTCTGGCAATCAGCCCCAGCATTTT.

This rearrangement joins TRBV20-1 to TRBJ2-3; TRBD2 matches 15 bases. This CDR3 spans 15 amino acids. With V trimmed by 6 bases and J by 3 bases, 4 bases remained unmatched. The V gene's germline CDR1 is DFQATT and CDR2 SNEGSKA (reference sequence). In DNA form, the CDR3 reads TGCAGTGCACCCGGACTAGCGGGGGGGACAGATACGCAGTATTTT. Its translation: CSAPGLAGGTDTQYF.

The V call is TRBV19, the J call TRBJ1-1, with D possibly being TRBD1 (5 bases). The CDR3 contains 16 residues. The germline V gene has CDR1 LNHDA and CDR2 SQIVND (reference sequence). V lost 3 bases and J 0 bases, leaving 14 bases between the germline ends. In nucleotides, the CDR3 is TGTGCCAGTAGTATCGGAACAGGAGGGATGAACACTGAAGCTTTCTTT. Residues: CASSIGTGGMNTEAFF.

The chain has TRBV6-1 and TRBJ2-7, with D possibly matching TRBD1 (6 bases). V dropped 6 bases and J dropped 7 bases, with 19 bases sitting between them. The germline V gene has CDR1 MNHNS and CDR2 SASEGT. The CDR3 contains 14 residues. The CDR3 nucleotides read TGTGCCAGCAGACATGGACAGACCTCTACGGAGCAGTACTTC. Its protein product is CASRHGQTSTEQYF.

V is TRBV6-2 or TRBV6-3 and J is TRBJ2-7; 15 bases line up with TRBD2. Unmatched junction bases numbered 11, after V lost 5 bases and J lost 3 bases. From germline, CDR1 is MNHEY and CDR2 SVGEGT. The CDR3 loop spans 18 amino acids. The CDR3 sequence: CASSNWTSGRGGVYEQYF. The DNA of the CDR3 is TGTGCCAGCAGTAATTGGACTAGCGGGAGGGGAGGGGTCTACGAGCAGTACTTC.

The chain has TRBV9 and TRBJ1-1; unclear D gene. Trimming removed 3 bases from V and 4 bases from J, with 10 bases in between. CDR1 and CDR2 from the germline V gene are SGDLS and YYNGEE. The CDR3 consists of 13 residues. CDR3 sequence (DNA): TGTGCCAGCAGCGCCTCGGTGGGCACTGAAGCTTTCTTT. Protein product: CASSASVGTEAFF.

This clonotype has just one count. The chain joins TRBV29-1 to TRBJ1-4; 9 positions match TRBD1. The V segment lost 6 bases and the J segment 8 bases; nucleotides outside the gene matches: 7. The CDR3 spans 13 residues. The germline V gene has CDR1 SQVTM and CDR2 ANQGSEA. Written as DNA, the CDR3 is TGCAGCGTGAGGGGACAGGGACAAGAAAAACTGTTTTTT. Encoded protein: CSVRGQGQEKLFF.

For the CDR3, the DNA is TGTGCCAGCAGCTTGGGGGACATCCTCTCTGGGGCCAACGTCCTGACTTTC. It codes for CASSLGDILSGANVLTF. The J gene is TRBJ2-6, the V gene TRBV11-3, with D tentatively TRBD1 (6 bases). The CDR3 contains 17 residues. Germline V gene data show CDR1 as SGHNT and CDR2 as YENEEA. Trimming took 3 bases from V and 0 from J, leaving 12 bases between them.

CDR3 DNA sequence: TGTGCCAGCAGCTTAGGATCCTCTAGCACAGATACGCAGTATTTT. Translation: CASSLGSSSTDTQYF. The chain recombines TRBV11-2 with TRBJ2-3, with D unclear. Trimming pared 1 base from V and 0 bases from J, leaving 8 bases between. The CDR3 totals 15 residues. Per the germline V gene, CDR1 is SGHAT and CDR2 is FQNNGV.

This clonotype showed up just once. V gene TRBV5-1 combines with J gene TRBJ2-5; 9 bases are a match to TRBD1. Unmatched junction bases numbered 3, after V lost 4 bases and J lost 5 bases. The CDR3 runs to 13 residues. CDR1 is SGHRS, CDR2 YFSETQ, per germline. DNA for the CDR3: TGCGCCAGCAGCATAGGACAGGGGGAGACCCAGTACTTC. Residues: CASSIGQGETQYF. The entire variable domain, with the rest obtained from reference TRBV5-1 and TRBJ2-5, is as follows: KAGVTQTPRYLIKTRGQQVTLSCSPISGHRSVSWYQQTPGQGLQFLFEYFSETQRNKGNFPGRFSGRQFSNSRSEMNVSTLELGDSALYLCASSIGQGETQYFGPGTRLLVL.